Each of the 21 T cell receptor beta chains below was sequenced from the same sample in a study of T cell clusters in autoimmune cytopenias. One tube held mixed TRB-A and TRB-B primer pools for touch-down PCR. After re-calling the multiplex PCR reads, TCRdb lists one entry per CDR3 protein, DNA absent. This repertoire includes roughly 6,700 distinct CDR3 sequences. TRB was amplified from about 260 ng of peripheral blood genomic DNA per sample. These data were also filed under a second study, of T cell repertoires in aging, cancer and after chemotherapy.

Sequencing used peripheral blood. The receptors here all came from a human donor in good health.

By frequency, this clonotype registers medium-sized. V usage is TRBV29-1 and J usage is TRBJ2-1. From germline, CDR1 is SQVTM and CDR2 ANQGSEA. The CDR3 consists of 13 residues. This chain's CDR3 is CSGRWSSYNEQFF.

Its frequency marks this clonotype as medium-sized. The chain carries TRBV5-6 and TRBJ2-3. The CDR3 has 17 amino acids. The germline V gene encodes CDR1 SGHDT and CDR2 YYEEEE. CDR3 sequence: CASSLVGGRVITDTQYF.

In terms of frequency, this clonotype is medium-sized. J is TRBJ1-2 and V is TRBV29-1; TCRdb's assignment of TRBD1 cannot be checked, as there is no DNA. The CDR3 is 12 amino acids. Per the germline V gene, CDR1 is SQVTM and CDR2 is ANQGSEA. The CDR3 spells CSVEKGETGYTF.

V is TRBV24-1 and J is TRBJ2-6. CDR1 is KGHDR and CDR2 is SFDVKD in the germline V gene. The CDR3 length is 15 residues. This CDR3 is CATSEWVSGANVLTF.

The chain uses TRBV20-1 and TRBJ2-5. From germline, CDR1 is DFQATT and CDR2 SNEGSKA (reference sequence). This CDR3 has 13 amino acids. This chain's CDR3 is CSALKTGQETQYF.

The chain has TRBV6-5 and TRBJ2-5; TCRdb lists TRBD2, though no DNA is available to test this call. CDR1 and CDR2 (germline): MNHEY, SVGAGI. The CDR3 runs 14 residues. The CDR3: CASSYSGSSYEQYF.

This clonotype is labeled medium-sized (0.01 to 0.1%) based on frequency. CDR3 region: CSVDIWTGSTNYGYTF. V is TRBV29-1 and J is TRBJ1-2; TCRdb's D call, TRBD1, is unchecked because there is no DNA. CDR1 and CDR2 (germline): SQVTM, ANQGSEA. The CDR3 is 16 amino acids. Complete variable domain (other parts from reference TRBV29-1 and TRBJ1-2): SAVISQKPSRDICQRGTSLTIQCQVDSQVTMMFWYRQQPGQSLTLIATANQGSEATYESGFVIDKFPISRPNLTFSTLTVSNMSPEDSSIYLCSVDIWTGSTNYGYTFGSGTRLTVV.

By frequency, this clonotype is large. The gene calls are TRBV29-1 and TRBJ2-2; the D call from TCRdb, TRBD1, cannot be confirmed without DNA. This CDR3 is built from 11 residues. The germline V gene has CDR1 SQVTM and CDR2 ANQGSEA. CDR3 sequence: CSVWAMGELFF.

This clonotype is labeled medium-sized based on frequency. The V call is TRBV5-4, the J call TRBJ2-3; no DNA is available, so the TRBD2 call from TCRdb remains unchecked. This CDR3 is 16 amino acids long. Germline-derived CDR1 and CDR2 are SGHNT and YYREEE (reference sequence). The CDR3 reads CASSDPSGGGTDTQYF.

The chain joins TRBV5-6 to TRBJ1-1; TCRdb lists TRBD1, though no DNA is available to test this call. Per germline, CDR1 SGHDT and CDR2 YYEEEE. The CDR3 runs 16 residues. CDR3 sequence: CASSLGQGTMNTEAFF. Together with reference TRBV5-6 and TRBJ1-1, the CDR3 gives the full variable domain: DAGVTQSPTHLIKTRGQQVTLRCSPKSGHDTVSWYQQALGQGPQFIFQYYEEEERQRGNFPDRFSGHQFPNYSSELNVNALLLGDSALYLCASSLGQGTMNTEAFFGQGTRLTVV.

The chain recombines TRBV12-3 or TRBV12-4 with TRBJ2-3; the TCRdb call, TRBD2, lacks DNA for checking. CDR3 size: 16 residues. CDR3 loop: CASSELAGISTDTQYF.

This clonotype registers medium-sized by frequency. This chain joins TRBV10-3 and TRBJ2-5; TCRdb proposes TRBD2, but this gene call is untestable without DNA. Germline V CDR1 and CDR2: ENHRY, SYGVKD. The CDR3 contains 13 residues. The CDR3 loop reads CAIQEGERETQYF.

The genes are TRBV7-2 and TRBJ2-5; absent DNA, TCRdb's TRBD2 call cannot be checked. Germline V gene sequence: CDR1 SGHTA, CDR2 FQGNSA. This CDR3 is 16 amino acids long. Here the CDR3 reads CASSLDLAGGLETQYF.

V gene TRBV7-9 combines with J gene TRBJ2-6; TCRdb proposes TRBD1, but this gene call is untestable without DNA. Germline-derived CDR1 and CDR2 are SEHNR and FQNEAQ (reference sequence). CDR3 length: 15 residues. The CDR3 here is CASSYRGSGANVLTF. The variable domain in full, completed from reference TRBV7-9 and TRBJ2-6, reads DTGVSQNPRHKITKRGQNVTFRCDPISEHNRLYWYRQTLGQGPEFLTYFQNEAQLEKSRLLSDRFSAERPKGSFSTLEIQRTEQGDSAMYLCASSYRGSGANVLTFGAGSRLTVL.

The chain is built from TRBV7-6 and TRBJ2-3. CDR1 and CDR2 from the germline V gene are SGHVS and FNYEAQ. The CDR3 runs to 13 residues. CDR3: CASSLAHSDTQYF.

The CDR3 reads CASSPRQGLAKNIQYF. The rearrangement uses TRBV7-4 and TRBJ2-4; TCRdb's D call, TRBD1, is unchecked because there is no DNA. This CDR3 is 16 amino acids long. Germline V gene lookup returns CDR1 SGHVT and CDR2 SQSDAQ.

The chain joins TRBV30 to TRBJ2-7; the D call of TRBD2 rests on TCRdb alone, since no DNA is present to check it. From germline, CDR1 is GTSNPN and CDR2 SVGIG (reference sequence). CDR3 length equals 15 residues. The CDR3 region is CAWSVPGGTLYEQYF.

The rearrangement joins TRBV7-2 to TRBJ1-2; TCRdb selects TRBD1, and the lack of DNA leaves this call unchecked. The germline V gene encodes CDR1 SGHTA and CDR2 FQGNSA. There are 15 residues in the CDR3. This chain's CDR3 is CASSLEGQGHYGYTF.

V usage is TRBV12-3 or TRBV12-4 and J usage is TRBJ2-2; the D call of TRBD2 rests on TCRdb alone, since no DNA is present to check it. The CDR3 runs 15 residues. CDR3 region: CASGTSGGPTGELFF.

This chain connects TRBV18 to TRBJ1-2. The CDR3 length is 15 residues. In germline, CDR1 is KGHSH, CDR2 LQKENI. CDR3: CASSPRGQAVYGYTF.

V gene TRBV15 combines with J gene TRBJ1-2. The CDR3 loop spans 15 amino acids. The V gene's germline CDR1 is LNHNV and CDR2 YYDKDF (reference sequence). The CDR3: CATSRDIGVNYGYTF.